This T cell receptor beta chain was sequenced for a study of blood T cell repertoires in COVID-19. Sequencing used immunoSEQ multiplex PCR; TCRdb keeps in-frame clones, though not all of them. In the table there are over 100,000 clones, roughly 88% of which are singletons. With V trimmed by 7 bases and J by 4 bases, 5 bases remained unmatched. The CDR3 spans 14 residues. Per the germline V gene, CDR1 is ENHRY and CDR2 is SYGVKD. The gene calls are TRBV10-3 and TRBJ2-2; 8 bases match TRBD1. Sequenced input: peripheral blood. The TCR was taken from a woman of 80 years or more with active or convalescent COVID-19. CDR3 protein: CAIMGTGSTGELFF. CDR3 nucleotide sequence: TGTGCCATCATGGGGACAGGCTCCACCGGGGAGCTGTTTTTT.